This entry lists 20 T cell receptor beta chains sequenced from one sample in a study of Ad26.COV2.S vaccination and SARS-CoV-2 variants. The treatment is: around 19 received Ad26.COV2.S at low or high dose, single or two shots; 5 received placebo; per-sample allocation not given. Collection of the samples took place on day 63 after the first injection of vaccine or placebo. The table came from immunoSEQ multiplex PCR; TCRdb's copy has only in-frame clones and leaves some out. In the table there are around 400,000 clones, 89% of which are singletons. The input for sequencing was peripheral blood, taken in a trial of Ad26.COV2.S vaccine versus placebo. The receptors come from a person between 18 and 60 years old who received the Ad26.COV2.S COVID-19 vaccine or a placebo.

This chain connects TRBV6-6 to TRBJ1-6, with D hard to call. Trimming took off 6 bases at V and 5 bases at J, with 14 bases between the two ends. This CDR3 is built from 15 residues. The germline CDR1 and CDR2 sequences are MNHNY and SVGAGI (reference sequence). For the CDR3, the DNA is TGTGCCAGCAGCCCTTTGGGGTCTAATAATTCACCCCTCCACTTT. Translated, it gives CASSPLGSNNSPLHF.

The chain carries TRBV3-1 (or the pseudogene TRBV3-2) and TRBJ1-1, with 8 bases lining up with TRBD1. With 4 bases clipped from V and 5 bases from J, the junction kept 6 bases outside the gene matches. The CDR3 contains 14 residues. The germline V gene has CDR1 LGHDT and CDR2 YNNKEL (reference sequence). Here the CDR3 reads CASSPGQGQTEAFF. CDR3 DNA: TGTGCCAGCAGCCCCGGACAGGGACAAACTGAAGCTTTCTTT.

V and J are TRBV5-1 and TRBJ2-7; 11 positions agree with TRBD2. Trimming at V came to 1 base and at J to 0 bases, leaving 9 bases not matched to a gene. This CDR3 has 18 residues. The germline CDR1 and CDR2 sequences are SGHRS and YFSETQ. CDR3 sequence: CASSLPSGTSGGSYEQYF. As DNA, the CDR3 is TGCGCCAGCAGCTTGCCGTCCGGGACTAGCGGAGGCTCCTACGAGCAGTACTTC.

The rearrangement uses TRBV5-4 and TRBJ2-4, with a possible D match to TRBD1 (6 bases). The length of the CDR3 is 15 residues. The V end lost 4 bases, the J end lost 6 bases, and 17 bases lay between the germline ends. CDR1 and CDR2 (germline): SGHNT, YYREEE (reference sequence). The CDR3 sequence is CASSPDPGQRNIQYF. DNA of the CDR3: TGTGCCAGCAGCCCTGATCCCGGACAGAGAAACATTCAGTACTTC.

The V and J genes are TRBV28 and TRBJ2-7, with 9 bases fitting TRBD2. Germline V lookup: CDR1 MDHEN, CDR2 SYDVKM. With V trimmed by 2 bases and J by 3 bases, 11 bases remained unmatched. CDR3 length: 17 amino acids. CDR3 DNA: TGTGCCAGCAGTTTAAACAGGCTTGGGACTAGCAGCTACGAGCAGTACTTC. Translating gives CASSLNRLGTSSYEQYF.

The V gene is TRBV19, the J gene TRBJ1-2; D might be TRBD1 (5 bases). The CDR3 is made up of 13 amino acids. Germline V lookup: CDR1 LNHDA, CDR2 SQIVND (reference sequence). Deletions cut 7 bases from V and 8 bases from J, with 17 bases between. CDR3 protein: CASMGTGLGGYTF. The CDR3 DNA follows: TGTGCCAGTATGGGGACGGGCCTTGGAGGCTACACCTTC. Using reference TRBV19 and TRBJ1-2 for the parts outside the CDR3, the full variable domain is DGGITQSPKYLFRKEGQNVTLSCEQNLNHDAMYWYRQDPGQGLRLIYYSQIVNDFQKGDIAEGYSVSREKKESFPLTVTSAQKNPTAFYLCASMGTGLGGYTFGSGTRLTVV.

This rearrangement joins TRBV28 to TRBJ1-6; tentatively, D is TRBD1 (6 bases). Between the trimmed V and J ends, which lost 10 bases and 13 bases, there was a span of 17 bases. Per the germline V gene, CDR1 is MDHEN and CDR2 is SYDVKM. This CDR3 spans 12 amino acids. CDR3 protein: CATFGGASPLHF. CDR3 in DNA: TGTGCCACTTTCGGGGGGGCGTCCCCCCTCCACTTT.

The rearrangement joins TRBV27 to TRBJ2-2; D not resolved. Trimming took off 0 bases at V and 6 bases at J, with 8 bases between the two ends. The CDR3 is 14 amino acids. Germline V lookup: CDR1 MNHEY, CDR2 SMNVEV (reference sequence). The DNA for the CDR3 is TGTGCCAGCAGTTTATCGTTCCTCGCCGGGGAGCTGTTTTTT. It encodes CASSLSFLAGELFF.

The V gene is TRBV11-1, the J gene TRBJ2-7; D tentatively fits TRBD1 or TRBD2 (5 bases each). V was pared by 6 bases and J by 3 bases, with 18 bases between. Germline values: CDR1 SGHAT, CDR2 FQDESV (reference sequence). This CDR3 is built from 15 residues. CDR3 DNA: TGTGCCAGCAGTCCCCGTAGAGGGGCGGTCTACGAGCAGTACTTC. It codes for CASSPRRGAVYEQYF.

J is TRBJ1-5 and V is TRBV19; D uncertain. This CDR3 spans 12 amino acids. The ends were cut back, 5 bases at V and 8 bases at J, with 10 bases in the middle. CDR1 LNHDA and CDR2 SQIVND come from the germline V gene (reference sequence). CDR3 residues: CASSESMEPQHF. For the CDR3, the DNA is TGTGCCAGTAGTGAAAGCATGGAGCCCCAGCATTTT.

The chain uses TRBV28 and TRBJ1-1; D gene ambiguous. With 3 bases removed from V and 2 bases from J, the gap between germline ends came to 7 bases. CDR3 size: 13 residues. Germline V gene lookup returns CDR1 MDHEN and CDR2 SYDVKM. CDR3 loop: CASSLGRNTEAFF. The CDR3 nucleotides are TGTGCCAGCAGTTTGGGCAGAAACACTGAAGCTTTCTTT.

This clone was seen once. The chain links TRBV9 to TRBJ2-7; TRBD1 aligns across 8 bases. The length of the CDR3 is 17 residues. CDR1 is SGDLS and CDR2 is YYNGEE in the germline V gene. V trimming: 0 bases; J trimming: 7 bases; junction bases outside the gene matches: 15. The DNA for the CDR3 is TGTGCCAGCAGCGTAGGAACCCAGGGGGCGACTGTGGGAGAGCAGTACTTC. Its translation: CASSVGTQGATVGEQYF.

The rearrangement links TRBV19 to TRBJ2-4; D remains unclear. This CDR3 has 11 amino acids. V lost 6 bases to trimming and J lost 4 bases, with 4 bases between them. Germline CDR1 is LNHDA and CDR2 is SQIVND (reference sequence). CDR3 residues: CASRGKNIQYF. CDR3 sequence (DNA): TGTGCCAGTAGGGGGAAAAACATTCAGTACTTC.

This rearrangement joins TRBV6-5 to TRBJ2-2; D is perhaps TRBD2 (5 bases). Germline V gene sequence: CDR1 MNHEY, CDR2 SVGAGI. This CDR3 is 15 amino acids long. V lost 0 bases to trimming and J lost 5 bases, with 10 bases between them. For the CDR3, the DNA is TGTGCCAGCAGTTACTCGATTCGAGGGACCGGGGAGCTGTTTTTT. As protein: CASSYSIRGTGELFF.

The chain carries TRBV28 and TRBJ1-4; tentatively, D is TRBD1 (6 bases). V gave up 4 bases and J gave up 7 bases, with 13 bases separating them. This CDR3 comprises 14 residues. From germline, CDR1 is MDHEN and CDR2 SYDVKM. This CDR3 is CASSSGDNREKLFF. As DNA, the CDR3 is TGTGCCAGCAGTTCTGGGGACAATCGTGAAAAACTGTTTTTT.

The genes are TRBV18 and TRBJ2-3; D is unclear. Deletions cut 1 base from V and 6 bases from J, with 8 bases between. Germline CDR1 KGHSH, CDR2 LQKENI. This CDR3 spans 13 amino acids. The CDR3 DNA follows: TGTGCCAGCTCACCACAGTCGGGCGATACGCAGTATTTT. Translated: CASSPQSGDTQYF.

This rearrangement joins TRBV7-3 to TRBJ2-5, with a possible D match to TRBD2 (5 bases). With 5 bases removed from V and 5 bases from J, the gap between germline ends came to 12 bases. CDR3 size: 13 residues. Germline V CDR1 and CDR2: SGHTA, FQGTGA. The CDR3 here is CASSQSGTETQYF. The CDR3 DNA follows: TGTGCCAGCAGCCAAAGCGGTACGGAGACCCAGTACTTC.

The chain has TRBV6-5 and TRBJ2-1, with D perhaps TRBD1 (6 bases). Germline assignment: CDR1 MNHEY and CDR2 SVGAGI. The length of the CDR3 is 13 residues. Trimming shortened V by 4 bases and J by 9 bases, and 13 bases separated the two germline ends. The DNA of the CDR3 is TGTGCCAGCAGTTTTTACAGGGATTTTGAGCAGTTCTTC. It yields the protein CASSFYRDFEQFF.

The chain links TRBV18 to TRBJ2-7, with D perhaps matching TRBD2 (5 bases). The CDR3 loop spans 13 amino acids. V lost 3 bases, J lost 9 bases, and 15 bases lay in between. Germline V gene lookup returns CDR1 KGHSH and CDR2 LQKENI. CDR3 DNA sequence: TGTGCCAGCTCACCCAACATAAACAGCGGGCAGTACTTC. Amino acids: CASSPNINSGQYF.

The chain recombines TRBV7-2 with TRBJ2-7; 11 nucleotides match TRBD2. J gave up 0 bases and V 5 bases, and 6 bases lay outside the gene matches. This CDR3 is built from 16 residues. CDR1 SGHTA and CDR2 FQGNSA come from the germline V gene. The CDR3 region is CASSRTSGSFSYEQYF. CDR3 in DNA: TGTGCCAGCAGCCGCACTAGCGGGAGTTTCTCCTACGAGCAGTACTTC.